The rows below give T cell receptor beta chains drawn from one sample of a study of cytomegalovirus exposure and HLA in healthy donors. The repertoire was sequenced with immunoSEQ multiplex PCR; TCRdb's copy has only in-frame clones and lacks some. The sample lists some 180,000 clones, 10% to 15% occurring once. The sample taken for sequencing was PBMCs. Source of these receptors: a man aged 45-65 years in good health and CMV-seropositive. CDR3s include the opening cysteine and the closing phenylalanine or tryptophan. The D gene is left open where the match is weak.

V,J,D,CDR3
TRBV27,TRBJ1-1,-,CASRKTGNTEAFF
TRBV7-3,TRBJ2-2,-,CASSPDSANTGELFF
TRBV6-1,TRBJ1-3,TRBD1,CASSEATGTGGSGNTIYF
TRBV18,TRBJ1-5,TRBD1,CASSRGGQGDNQPQHF
TRBV30,TRBJ1-6,-,CAWRDTEGAWNSPLHF
TRBV7-8,TRBJ1-4,-,CASSLPDNSNDEKLFF
TRBV5-1,TRBJ2-3,TRBD1,CASSLEQGVVDTQYF
TRBV2,TRBJ2-3,TRBD2,CASSPRLAASTDTQYF
TRBV11-1,TRBJ2-7,TRBD1,CASSRQGAVEQYF
TRBV6-1,TRBJ1-5,-,CASSDGGGNNQPQHF
TRBV5-6,-,TRBD1,CASSTLLMPGQGASYEQYF
TRBV7-7,TRBJ2-5,TRBD2,CASSLLAGGGETQYF
TRBV7-9,TRBJ1-5,-,CASSLAGDSNQPQHF
TRBV7-2,TRBJ2-5,-,CASSFGGDREETQYF
TRBV5-6,TRBJ1-5,-,CASSLQVSSNQPQHF
TRBV5-4,TRBJ1-6,-,CASTLEGNSPLHF
TRBV25-1,TRBJ1-1,-,CASSDPHGGSTEAFF
TRBV10-1,TRBJ2-5,TRBD1,CASSRDRVQETQYF
TRBV9,TRBJ2-3,TRBD2,CASSPSGGTQYF
TRBV19,TRBJ2-6,TRBD1,CASSMKTGVGSGANVLTF
TRBV10-2,TRBJ1-2,-,CASSKGQTLYGYTF
TRBV2,TRBJ2-3,TRBD2,CASHARGVSDTQYF
TRBV7-2,TRBJ1-2,-,CASSLAQGWRYGYTF
TRBV6-1,TRBJ1-2,TRBD1,CASSVDRGGYGYTF
TRBV4-1,TRBJ1-2,-,CASSQTQTENYGYTF
TRBV9,TRBJ2-7,TRBD1,CASSVGGGLYEQYF
TRBV6-5,TRBJ1-2,-,CASSYRRDGDGYTF
TRBV27,TRBJ1-1,-,CASSYPGGTEAFF
TRBV6-5,TRBJ1-5,-,CASSSRGGSQHF
TRBV19,TRBJ1-1,-,CASSIDRVNTEAFF
TRBV19,TRBJ2-3,-,CASSTSAGRITDTQYF
TRBV6-1,TRBJ1-2,-,CASSPHRNNYGYTF
TRBV11-3,TRBJ2-1,-,CASSLDIEQFF